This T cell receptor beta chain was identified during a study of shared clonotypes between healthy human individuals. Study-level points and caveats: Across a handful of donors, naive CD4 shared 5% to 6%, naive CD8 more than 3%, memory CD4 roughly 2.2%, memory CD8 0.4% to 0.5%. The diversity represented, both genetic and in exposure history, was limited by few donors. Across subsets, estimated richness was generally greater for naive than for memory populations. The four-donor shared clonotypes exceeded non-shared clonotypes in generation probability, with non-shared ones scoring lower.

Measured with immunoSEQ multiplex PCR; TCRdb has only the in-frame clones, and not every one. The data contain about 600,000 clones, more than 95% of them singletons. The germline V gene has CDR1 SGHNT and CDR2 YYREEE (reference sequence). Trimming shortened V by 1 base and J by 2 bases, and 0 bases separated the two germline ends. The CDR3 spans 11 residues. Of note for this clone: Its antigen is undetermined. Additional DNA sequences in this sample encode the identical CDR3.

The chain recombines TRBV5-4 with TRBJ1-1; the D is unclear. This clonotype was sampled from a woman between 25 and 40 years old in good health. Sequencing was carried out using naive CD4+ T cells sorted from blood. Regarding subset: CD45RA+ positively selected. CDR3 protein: CASSLNTEAFF. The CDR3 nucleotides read TGTGCCAGCAGCTTGAACACTGAAGCTTTCTTT.